The 27 T cell receptor beta chains reported below all come from one sample, sequenced in a study of blood T cells in healthy people across ages. A second roughly 6 to 12 cycle PCR used barcoded and J-beta primers. TCRdb re-analysed the 5' RACE reads in MiXCR, keeping a single row per CDR3 protein. Here the sample spans 1.5 million to 2 million distinct CDR3 sequences, approximately 28% being singletons. The specimen sequenced was blood. The receptors stem from a woman in her twenties or thirties in good health.

This clonotype occurred a few times. CDR3 region: CASSESLALNNEQFF. CDR3 DNA sequence: TGCGCCAGCAGTGAGTCACTAGCTTTGAACAATGAGCAGTTCTTC. The chain couples TRBV10-1 to TRBJ2-1; D might be TRBD2 (6 bases). Trimming removed 0 bases from V and 5 bases from J, with 11 bases in between. Germline loops: CDR1 WNHNN, CDR2 SYGVQD (reference sequence). The CDR3 totals 15 residues.

This clonotype appeared many times. The genes are TRBV12-3 or TRBV12-4 and TRBJ2-4; TRBD2 matches at 12 bases. This CDR3 contains 19 residues. After removal of 5 bases from V and 9 bases from J, the junction contained 20 bases not matched to a gene. The DNA of the CDR3 is TGTGCCAGCAGTATTACCCCGGCTAGCGGGAGGGCCCCTTCCGGCATTCAGTACTTC. Translated, it gives CASSITPASGRAPSGIQYF.

This clonotype came up many times. J is TRBJ2-4 and V is TRBV11-2, with D maybe TRBD1 (6 bases). The CDR3 runs to 10 residues. Germline V gene data show CDR1 as SGHAT and CDR2 as FQNNGV. Trimming shortened V by 5 bases and J by 13 bases, and 9 bases separated the two germline ends. CDR3 region: CASSGGLQYF. The CDR3 coding sequence is TGTGCCAGCAGCGGGGGCTTACAGTACTTC.

This clonotype was seen repeatedly, ten times or more. The chain has TRBV7-2 and TRBJ2-5, with no clear D. Deletions cut 0 bases from V and 4 bases from J, with 9 bases between. The germline gives CDR1 SGHTA, CDR2 FQGNSA. CDR3 length: 14 amino acids. DNA of the CDR3: TGTGCCAGCAGCTTAGCGGGGTTCAGAGAGACCCAGTACTTC. Amino acids: CASSLAGFRETQYF.

The V call is TRBV30, the J call TRBJ2-1; the D gene is possibly TRBD2 (5 bases). The CDR3 length is 14 residues. In germline, CDR1 is GTSNPN, CDR2 SVGIG (reference sequence). V dropped 2 bases and J dropped 5 bases, with 13 bases sitting between them. The CDR3 is CAWSTDSSNNEQFF. Here the CDR3 DNA reads TGTGCCTGGAGTACGGACTCATCCAACAATGAGCAGTTCTTC.

To note about this clonotype: A read error may account for a junction end that differs from germline. The chain joins TRBV5-1 to TRBJ2-7; 8 positions match TRBD2. This CDR3 has 18 residues. The V gene's germline CDR1 is SGHRS and CDR2 YFSETQ. The CDR3 DNA follows: TGCGCCAACAGCGCCGACGGACCATATAGCGGGATAACCTACGAGCAGTACTTC. Amino acids: CANSADGPYSGITYEQYF.

The CDR3 DNA is TGTGCCAGCCTGTCGAATTCAGGGGGTGAGCAGTTCTTC. This sequence encodes CASLSNSGGEQFF. The chain combines TRBV25-1 with TRBJ2-1, with 7 bases matching TRBD1. Germline V gives CDR1 MGHDK, CDR2 SYGVNS. Germline trimming cut 8 bases from V and 9 bases from J; bases unmatched to any gene: 10. The CDR3 sequence is 13 residues long.

This clonotype was picked up a small number of times. This chain links TRBV9 with TRBJ1-2; D is unclear. The ends were cut back, 2 bases at V and 4 bases at J, with 9 bases in the middle. The CDR3 covers 13 residues. Germline V lookup: CDR1 SGDLS, CDR2 YYNGEE. CDR3 residues: CASSVADSYGYTF. The CDR3 nucleotides are TGTGCCAGCAGCGTCGCGGATAGCTATGGCTACACCTTC.

About this clonotype itself: The junction does not match germline at one end; this may be a read error. This chain connects TRBV5-1 to TRBJ2-4; D gene unclear. From germline, CDR1 is SGHRS and CDR2 YFSETQ. This CDR3 contains 14 residues. CDR3 in amino acids: CVSSPSGPLVIQYF. The DNA of the CDR3 is TGCGTCAGCAGCCCCTCCGGGCCCCTGGTCATTCAGTACTTC.

The chain uses TRBV24-1 and TRBJ2-1; D possibly corresponds to TRBD2 (6 bases). Germline CDR1 reads KGHDR; CDR2 reads SFDVKD. This CDR3 has 14 residues. Trimming stripped 6 bases from V and 7 bases from J, with 15 bases between. The CDR3 sequence: CATSPSGPSNEQFF. For the CDR3, the DNA is TGTGCCACCAGTCCCAGCGGGCCCTCTAATGAGCAGTTCTTC.

The chain uses TRBV6-6 and TRBJ1-2; possible D gene TRBD1, 6 bases. The CDR3 is made up of 16 amino acids. V was trimmed by 2 bases and J by 1 base, leaving 14 bases between them. Per the germline V gene, CDR1 is MNHNY and CDR2 is SVGAGI (reference sequence). The CDR3 bases are TGTGCCAGCAGTTACGGCTCCGAGGGGGGTAACTATGGCTACACCTTC. This gives the protein CASSYGSEGGNYGYTF.

The CDR3 reads CASSQVLAGGAGETQYF. CDR3 coding DNA: TGTGCCAGCAGCCAAGTCCTAGCGGGGGGAGCGGGAGAGACCCAGTACTTC. The chain recombines TRBV3-1 with TRBJ2-5, with 11 bases identical to TRBD2. After removal of 1 base from V and 4 bases from J, the junction contained 8 bases not matched to a gene. CDR3 length: 17 amino acids. Germline V CDR1 and CDR2: LGHDT, YNNKEL (reference sequence).

CDR3 amino acids: CATSRAGQDYGYTF. The CDR3 DNA sequence: TGTGCCACCAGCAGAGCGGGACAAGACTATGGCTACACCTTC. The chain uses TRBV15 and TRBJ1-2; the D gene is possibly TRBD1 (6 bases). The CDR3 runs 14 residues. V lost 1 base to trimming and J lost 3 bases, with 9 bases between them. Germline CDR1 and CDR2: LNHNV and YYDKDF (reference sequence).

V gene TRBV30 combines with J gene TRBJ2-7; possibly TRBD2 for D (6 bases). The DNA end lines up better with TRBJ2-5; the J call may be wrong. The CDR3 totals 16 residues. In germline, CDR1 is GTSNPN, CDR2 SVGIG (reference sequence). CDR3 amino acids: CAWAKITGRGIGTQYF. The CDR3 coding sequence is TGTGCCTGGGCTAAAATAACGGGACGGGGGATAGGGACCCAGTACTTC.

This clonotype was recorded at least ten times. This chain connects TRBV5-1 to TRBJ2-5; 7 nucleotides line up with TRBD2. This CDR3 comprises 13 residues. Trimming removed 4 bases from V and 5 bases from J; junction bases left unmatched: 5. CDR1 and CDR2 (germline): SGHRS, YFSETQ. The CDR3 protein is CASSQTSWETQYF. Here the CDR3 DNA reads TGCGCCAGCAGCCAGACTAGCTGGGAGACCCAGTACTTC.

The chain links TRBV24-1 to TRBJ2-3, with D unclear. Trimming took off 4 bases at V and 6 bases at J, with 7 bases between the two ends. Germline loops: CDR1 KGHDR, CDR2 SFDVKD. The CDR3 runs 12 residues. The CDR3 DNA reads as TGTGCCACCAGTGAGAGTATGGATACGCAGTATTTT. This translates into CATSESMDTQYF.

This clonotype was seen at least ten times. The chain carries TRBV20-1 and TRBJ2-5, with unresolved D. The V and J ends lost 4 bases and 1 base respectively, with 4 bases between them. CDR3 length equals 11 residues. CDR1 is DFQATT and CDR2 is SNEGSKA in the germline V gene (reference sequence). CDR3 loop: CSATSQETQYF. CDR3 bases: TGCAGTGCTACCAGCCAAGAGACCCAGTACTTC.

This clonotype turned up a few times. This sequence joins TRBV19 and TRBJ2-4; D might be TRBD2 (6 bases). V lost 1 base to trimming and J lost 10 bases, with 14 bases between them. The CDR3 is 14 amino acids. Germline V lookup: CDR1 LNHDA, CDR2 SQIVND (reference sequence). The CDR3: CASSIVRGKVIQYF. The DNA for the CDR3 is TGTGCCAGTAGTATAGTTCGGGGGAAGGTGATTCAGTACTTC.

The V and J genes are TRBV6-5 and TRBJ2-5; 11 positions agree with TRBD1. Gene TRBJ2-7 matches the end of the DNA better, so the J call may be wrong. The CDR3 loop spans 16 amino acids. Germline assignment: CDR1 MNHEY and CDR2 SVGAGI. CDR3 loop: CASSYFGGTGGVEQYF. As DNA, the CDR3 is TGTGCCAGCAGTTACTTTGGCGGGACAGGGGGAGTCGAGCAGTACTTC.

The J gene is TRBJ1-3, the V gene TRBV15; D is unresolved. Germline V CDR1 and CDR2: LNHNV, YYDKDF (reference sequence). Trimming left V 0 bases short and J 2 bases short, with 8 bases between. The CDR3 runs 15 residues. In nucleotides, the CDR3 is TGTGCCACCAGCAGAGAACGCCGGCCTGGAAACACCATATATTTT. Its translation: CATSRERRPGNTIYF.

This clonotype showed up just a few times. V gene TRBV3-1 combines with J gene TRBJ2-7; 8 nucleotides match TRBD1. The CDR3 consists of 18 residues. The germline gives CDR1 LGHDT, CDR2 YNNKEL (reference sequence). V was pared by 1 base and J by 0 bases, with 11 bases of the junction left unmatched. As DNA, the CDR3 is TGTGCCAGCAGCCAAGGGGCCGGACAGGGAAGGGCCTCCTACGAGCAGTACTTC. Translating gives CASSQGAGQGRASYEQYF.

This clonotype was detected a few times. The chain employs TRBV12-3 or TRBV12-4 and TRBJ2-7; maybe TRBD2 (7 bases). V lost 3 bases and J 3 bases, leaving 18 bases between the germline ends. This CDR3 region has 16 residues. CDR3 region: CASSLSSRGLFYEQYF. In DNA, the CDR3 is TGTGCCAGCAGTTTGTCCTCGCGGGGGCTTTTCTACGAGCAGTACTTC.

The V and J genes are TRBV27 and TRBJ2-7; the D gene is possibly TRBD1 (5 bases). V was trimmed by 8 bases and J by 4 bases, leaving 18 bases between them. This CDR3 has 14 residues. Germline V gene data show CDR1 as MNHEY and CDR2 as SMNVEV (reference sequence). The CDR3 bases are TGTGCCAGCTCCCTATTAGGGGCCCAATACGAGCAGTACTTC. This sequence encodes CASSLLGAQYEQYF.

Regarding this clonotype: Mismatch with germline at one junction end may stem from a read error. V is TRBV10-3 and J is TRBJ2-2; a weak D match, TRBD2 (6 bases). This CDR3 has 17 residues. Per the germline V gene, CDR1 is ENHRY and CDR2 is SYGVKD. The CDR3 loop reads CAISDHGAASNTGGLFF. The CDR3 DNA sequence: TGTGCCATCAGTGACCATGGGGCGGCCTCGAACACCGGGGGGCTGTTTTTT.

In this sample, this clonotype turned up a few times. The CDR3 sequence: CASSLGTGRMNTEAFF. CDR3 bases: TGTGCCAGCAGCCTCGGGACAGGTAGGATGAACACTGAAGCTTTCTTT. This chain connects TRBV11-3 to TRBJ1-1; TRBD1 agrees at 8 bases. From germline, CDR1 is SGHNT and CDR2 YENEEA. The V gene end was trimmed by 5 bases and the J gene end by 0 bases; junction bases not matched to a gene: 8. This CDR3 has 16 amino acids.

The chain employs TRBV6-1 and TRBJ1-2; D may be TRBD1 (5 bases). Looked up from germline, CDR1 is MNHNS and CDR2 is SASEGT. The CDR3 contains 14 residues. The ends were cut back, 5 bases at V and 4 bases at J, with 14 bases in the middle. The CDR3 loop reads CASSRAGTGYGYTF. The CDR3 DNA follows: TGTGCCAGCAGTAGGGCCGGGACGGGCTATGGCTACACCTTC.

The chain joins TRBV7-9 to TRBJ2-7; 7 nucleotides line up with TRBD1. This CDR3 region has 15 residues. V was clipped by 0 bases and J by 3 bases; unmatched bases: 5. CDR1 is SEHNR and CDR2 is FQNEAQ in the germline V gene (reference sequence). The CDR3 here is CASSLARTGNYEQYF. The CDR3 DNA reads TGTGCCAGCAGCTTAGCGAGGACAGGTAACTACGAGCAGTACTTC.